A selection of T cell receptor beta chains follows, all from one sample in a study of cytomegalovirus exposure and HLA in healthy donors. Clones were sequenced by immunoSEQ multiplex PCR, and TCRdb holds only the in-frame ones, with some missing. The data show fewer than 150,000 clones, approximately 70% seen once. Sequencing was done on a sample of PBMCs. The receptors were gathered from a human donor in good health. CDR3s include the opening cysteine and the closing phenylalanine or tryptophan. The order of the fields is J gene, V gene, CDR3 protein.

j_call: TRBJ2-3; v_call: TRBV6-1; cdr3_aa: CASSVLAGVDLDTQYF
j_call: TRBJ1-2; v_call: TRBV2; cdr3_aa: CASSRTGLGYGYTF
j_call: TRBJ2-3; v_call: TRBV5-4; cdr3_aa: CASSPASGRSTDTQYF
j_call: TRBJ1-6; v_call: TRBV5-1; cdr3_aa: CASSSRTGGDSPLHF
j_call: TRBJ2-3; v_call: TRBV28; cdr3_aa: CASTISVSTDTQYF
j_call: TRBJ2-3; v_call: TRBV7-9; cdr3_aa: CASSAWSGTDTQYF
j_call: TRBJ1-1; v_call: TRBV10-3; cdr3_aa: CAIRAGRENTEAFF
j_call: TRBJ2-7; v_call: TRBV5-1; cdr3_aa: CASSLTSGASSYEQYF
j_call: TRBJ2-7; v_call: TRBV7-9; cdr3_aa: CASSLKPSGRAQYF
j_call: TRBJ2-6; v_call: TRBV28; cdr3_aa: CASSLNQGAGANVLTF
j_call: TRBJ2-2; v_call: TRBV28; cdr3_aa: CASPGNTGELFF
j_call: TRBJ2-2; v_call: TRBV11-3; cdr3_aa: CASSLVLAENTGELFF
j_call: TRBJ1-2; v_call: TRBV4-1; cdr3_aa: CASSHGEGYGYTF
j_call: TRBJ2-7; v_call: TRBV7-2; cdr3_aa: CASSFPGQGAWEQYF
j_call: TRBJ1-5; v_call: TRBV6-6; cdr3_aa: CASSYSSSSNQPQHF
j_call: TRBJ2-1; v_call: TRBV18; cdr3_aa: CASSPDSNEQFF
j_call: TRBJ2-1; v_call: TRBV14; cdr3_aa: CASSQRTGGIYEQFF
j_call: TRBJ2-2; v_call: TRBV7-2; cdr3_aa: CASTTEPHTGELFF
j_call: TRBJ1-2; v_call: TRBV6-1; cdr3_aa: CASSENGRGRGYTF
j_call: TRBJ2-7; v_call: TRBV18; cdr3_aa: CASSTGTGSYEQYF
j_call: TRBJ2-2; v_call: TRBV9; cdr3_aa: CASTPSPGVATGELFF
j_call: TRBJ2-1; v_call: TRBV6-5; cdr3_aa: CASSQTGYEQFF
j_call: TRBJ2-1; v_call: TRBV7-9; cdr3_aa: CASSGQREGPGEQFF
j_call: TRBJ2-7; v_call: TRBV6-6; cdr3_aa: CASSRLAGTGEQYF
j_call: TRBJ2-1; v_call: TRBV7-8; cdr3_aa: CASSFATGLAVNNEQFF
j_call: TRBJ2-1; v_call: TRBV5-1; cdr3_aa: CASSLGRGEFF
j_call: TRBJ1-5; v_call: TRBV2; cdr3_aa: CASSVGAGMRAQPQHF
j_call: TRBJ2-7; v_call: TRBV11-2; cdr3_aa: CASSLTSYEQYF
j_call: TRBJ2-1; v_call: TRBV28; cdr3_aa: CASSSAEGAIYDNEQFF
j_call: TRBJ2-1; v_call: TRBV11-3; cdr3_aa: CATKGRAGGNDEQFF
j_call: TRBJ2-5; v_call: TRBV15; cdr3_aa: CATSRVSVSQETQYF
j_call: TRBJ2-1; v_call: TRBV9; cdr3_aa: CASSPSSYNEQFF
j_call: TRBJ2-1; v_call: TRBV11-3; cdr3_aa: CASSYGDRSEQFF
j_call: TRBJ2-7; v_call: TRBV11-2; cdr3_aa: CASRKMGPNEQYF
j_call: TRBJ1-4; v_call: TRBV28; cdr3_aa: CASSWAVGREKLFF